Reported below is one T cell receptor (beta chain). The antigen remains unidentified. One end of the junction varies from germline; a read error may be responsible. This specimen comes from a study of T cells after yellow fever vaccination. Study conclusions and caveats: After the booster, about 95% of CD4 and about nine tenths of CD8 primary-response clones were re-detected.

A single record per CDR3 protein comes from TCRdb applying MiXCR to the 5' RACE reads. Of roughly 520,000 distinct CDR3 sequences listed, about a fifth are singletons. The CDR3 extends over 12 amino acids. The germline CDR1 and CDR2 sequences are ENHRY and SYGVKD. Sequencing was performed on PBMCs, taken roughly 20 days after the first yellow fever vaccination. This chain links TRBV10-3 with TRBJ2-5; TRBD1 matches at 10 bases. The receptor was isolated from a man younger than 30 who received the YFV17D yellow fever vaccine. The CDR3 sequence: CAISAQTGGFSF. The DNA for the CDR3 is TGTGCCATCAGCGCCCAGACAGGGGGCTTTTCGTTC.